This is a list of T cell receptor beta chains from one sample in a study of early T cells in non-severe SARS-CoV-2 infection. TCRdb reprocessed the 5' RACE reads with MiXCR, giving one entry per CDR3 protein. The top ten hold approximately 7.4% of the sample, which has 65,000 to 95,000 distinct CDR3 sequences, more than 4% seen once. The specimen comprised whole blood, sampled at baseline. The receptors derive from an adult who was a healthcare worker with PCR-confirmed SARS-CoV-2 infection or an uninfected control (not recorded which). CDR3s include the opening cysteine and the closing phenylalanine or tryptophan. The D gene is left open where the match is weak. Only some rows state a clone size, as once, few, many or a class for expanded clones.

j_call: TRBJ2-3
clone_size: many
v_call: TRBV12-3/TRBV12-4
d_call: .
cdr3_nt: TGTGCCAGCAGTTCCTCTTGGGATACGCAGTATTTT
cdr3_aa: CASSSSWDTQYF

j_call: TRBJ2-7
clone_size: .
v_call: TRBV18
d_call: TRBD1
cdr3_nt: TGTGCCAGCACACGGGGACAGGGGTCCTACGAGCAGTACTTC
cdr3_aa: CASTRGQGSYEQYF

j_call: TRBJ1-5
clone_size: many
v_call: TRBV28
d_call: .
cdr3_nt: TGTGCCAGCAGTTTCTTAGGGGGGTTGGGTGGCAATCAGCCCCAGCATTTT
cdr3_aa: CASSFLGGLGGNQPQHF

j_call: TRBJ2-1
clone_size: many
v_call: TRBV9
d_call: TRBD1
cdr3_nt: TGTGCCAGCAGCGTCAGGACAGGGCGAAAGGATGAGCAGTTCTTC
cdr3_aa: CASSVRTGRKDEQFF

j_call: TRBJ1-5
clone_size: few
v_call: TRBV30
d_call: .
cdr3_nt: TGTGCCTGGAGTGTATTCGGGCAGTCCAATCAGCCCCAGCATTTT
cdr3_aa: CAWSVFGQSNQPQHF

j_call: TRBJ2-5
clone_size: .
v_call: TRBV4-1
d_call: .
cdr3_nt: TGCGCCAGCAGCCAGTCCCAGGGGACCCAAGAGACCCAGTACTTC
cdr3_aa: CASSQSQGTQETQYF

j_call: TRBJ1-1
clone_size: .
v_call: TRBV5-5
d_call: TRBD1
cdr3_nt: TGTGCCAGCAGCCCCCGACAGGGCCGGGACACTGAAGCTTTCTTT
cdr3_aa: CASSPRQGRDTEAFF

j_call: TRBJ2-1
clone_size: few
v_call: TRBV30
d_call: .
cdr3_nt: TGTGCCTGGAAAGGATCGAGGTCCTACAATGAGCAGTTCTTC
cdr3_aa: CAWKGSRSYNEQFF

j_call: TRBJ2-3
clone_size: .
v_call: TRBV9
d_call: .
cdr3_nt: TGTGCCAGCAGCGTAGATGCGCGCCCAGATACGCAGTATTTT
cdr3_aa: CASSVDARPDTQYF

j_call: TRBJ1-6
clone_size: few
v_call: TRBV4-1
d_call: TRBD1
cdr3_nt: TGCGCCAGCAGCCATGGCACAGGGGGCGCAGTCGGTTCACCCCTCCACTTT
cdr3_aa: CASSHGTGGAVGSPLHF

j_call: TRBJ2-1
clone_size: few
v_call: TRBV7-8
d_call: TRBD2
cdr3_nt: TGTGCCAGCAGCTTACGGGCTAGCGGGACCACCTACAATGAGCAGTTCTTC
cdr3_aa: CASSLRASGTTYNEQFF

j_call: TRBJ2-3
clone_size: few
v_call: TRBV27
d_call: TRBD2
cdr3_nt: TGTGCCAGCAATCCTGGAGGGAGGGCCACAGATACGCAGTATTTT
cdr3_aa: CASNPGGRATDTQYF

j_call: TRBJ2-7
clone_size: few
v_call: TRBV27
d_call: TRBD2
cdr3_nt: TGTGCCAGCAGTTTATCGGCAAGACTAGCAAACGAGCAGTACTTC
cdr3_aa: CASSLSARLANEQYF

j_call: TRBJ2-7
clone_size: many
v_call: TRBV20-1
d_call: .
cdr3_nt: TGCAGTGCTAGAGCTCGGGATTACGAGCAGTACTTC
cdr3_aa: CSARARDYEQYF

j_call: TRBJ2-3
clone_size: .
v_call: TRBV7-9
d_call: TRBD2
cdr3_nt: TGTGCCAGCATTCTAGCGGGGTTCACAGATACGCAGTATTTT
cdr3_aa: CASILAGFTDTQYF

j_call: TRBJ2-1
clone_size: many
v_call: TRBV19
d_call: .
cdr3_nt: TGTGCCAGTAGTATAGAAAAGGGGACTTTCTACAATGAGCAGTTCTTC
cdr3_aa: CASSIEKGTFYNEQFF

j_call: TRBJ1-1
clone_size: many
v_call: TRBV27
d_call: TRBD1
cdr3_nt: TGTGCCAGCAGTTTTCACAGGGGAACGGCTTTCTTT
cdr3_aa: CASSFHRGTAFF

j_call: TRBJ1-3
clone_size: few
v_call: TRBV2
d_call: TRBD1
cdr3_nt: TGTGCCAACGGGGACAGCAGGGTTGGAAACACCATATATTTT
cdr3_aa: CANGDSRVGNTIYF